This entry features one TCR beta chain sequence. TCRdb processed the RT-PCR reads anew with MiXCR; each CDR3 protein has one entry. The table shows approximately 410,000 distinct CDR3 sequences, with 15% to 20% occurring only once. CDR1 and CDR2 (germline): DFQATT, SNEGSKA (reference sequence). The CDR3 totals 12 residues. V was trimmed by 2 bases and J by 5 bases, leaving 9 bases between them. This record comes from a study of patients and donors after allogeneic stem cell transplantation. This TCR was recovered from a human donor who was either an allogeneic HSCT recipient or a stem cell or donor lymphocyte infusion donor (not recorded which). It is not recorded whose cells these are; they may come from a transplant donor. The rearrangement links TRBV20-1 to TRBJ2-5; D unclear. Sequenced input: blood, either unsorted or a sorted T cell fraction (not recorded which). The CDR3 region is CSARFIRETQYF. The CDR3 region has the DNA TGCAGTGCTAGATTTATACGGGAGACCCAGTACTTC.